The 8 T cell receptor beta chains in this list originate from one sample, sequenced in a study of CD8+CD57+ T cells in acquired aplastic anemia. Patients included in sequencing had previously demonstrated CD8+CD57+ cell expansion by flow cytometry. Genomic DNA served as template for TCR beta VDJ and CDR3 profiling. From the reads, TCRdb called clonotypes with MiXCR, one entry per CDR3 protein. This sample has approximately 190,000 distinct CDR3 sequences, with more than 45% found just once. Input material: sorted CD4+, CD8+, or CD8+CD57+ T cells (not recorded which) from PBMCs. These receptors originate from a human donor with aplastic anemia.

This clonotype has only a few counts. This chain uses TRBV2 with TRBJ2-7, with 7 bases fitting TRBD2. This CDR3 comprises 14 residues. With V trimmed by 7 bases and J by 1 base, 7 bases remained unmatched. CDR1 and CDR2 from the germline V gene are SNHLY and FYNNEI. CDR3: CASTWAAGSYEQYF. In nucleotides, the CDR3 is TGTGCCAGCACCTGGGCAGCGGGATCCTACGAGCAGTACTTC. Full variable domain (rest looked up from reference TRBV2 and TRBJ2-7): EPEVTQTPSHQVTQMGQEVILRCVPISNHLYFYWYRQILGQKVEFLVSFYNNEISEKSEIFDDQFSVERPDGSNFTLKIRSTKLEDSAMYFCASTWAAGSYEQYFGPGTRLTVT.

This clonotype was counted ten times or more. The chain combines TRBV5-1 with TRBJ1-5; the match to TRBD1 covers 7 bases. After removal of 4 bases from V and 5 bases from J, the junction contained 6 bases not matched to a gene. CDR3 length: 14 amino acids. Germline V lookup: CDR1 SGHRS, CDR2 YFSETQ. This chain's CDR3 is CASSPTGNYQPQHF. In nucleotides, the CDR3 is TGCGCCAGCAGCCCGACAGGGAACTATCAGCCCCAGCATTTT.

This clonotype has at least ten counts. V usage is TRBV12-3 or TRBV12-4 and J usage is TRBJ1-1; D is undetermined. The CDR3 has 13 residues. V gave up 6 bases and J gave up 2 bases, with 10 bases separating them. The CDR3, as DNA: TGTGCCAGCAGACCCCAAGGAAACACTGAAGCTTTCTTT. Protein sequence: CASRPQGNTEAFF.

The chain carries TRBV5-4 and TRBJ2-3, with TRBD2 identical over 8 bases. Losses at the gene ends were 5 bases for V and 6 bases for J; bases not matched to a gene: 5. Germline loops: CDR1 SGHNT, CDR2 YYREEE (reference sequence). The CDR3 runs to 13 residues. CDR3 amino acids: CASRRGERDTQYF. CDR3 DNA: TGTGCCAGCAGGCGGGGGGAAAGGGATACGCAGTATTTT.

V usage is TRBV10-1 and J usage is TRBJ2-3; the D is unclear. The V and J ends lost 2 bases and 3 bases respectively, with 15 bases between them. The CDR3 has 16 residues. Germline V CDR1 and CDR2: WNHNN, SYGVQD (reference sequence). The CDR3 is CASSEVLSGRTDTQYF. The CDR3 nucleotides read TGCGCCAGCAGTGAGGTCCTATCGGGCCGGACAGATACGCAGTATTTT.

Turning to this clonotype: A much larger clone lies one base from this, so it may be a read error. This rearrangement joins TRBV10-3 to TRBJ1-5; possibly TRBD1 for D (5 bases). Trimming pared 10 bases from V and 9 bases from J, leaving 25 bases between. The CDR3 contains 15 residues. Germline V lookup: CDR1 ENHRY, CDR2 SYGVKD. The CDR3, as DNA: TGTGCCAGCAGCCTACCTACTGGGGAGGGACGGCCCCAGCATTTT. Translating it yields CASSLPTGEGRPQHF.

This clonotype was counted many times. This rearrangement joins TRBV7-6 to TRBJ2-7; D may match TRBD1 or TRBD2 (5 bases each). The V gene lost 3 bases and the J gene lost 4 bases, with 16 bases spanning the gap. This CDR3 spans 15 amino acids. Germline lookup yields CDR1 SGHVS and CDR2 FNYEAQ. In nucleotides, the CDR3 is TGTGCCAGCAGCTTCCAAAGAGGGGCCGGGTACGAGCAGTACTTC. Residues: CASSFQRGAGYEQYF.

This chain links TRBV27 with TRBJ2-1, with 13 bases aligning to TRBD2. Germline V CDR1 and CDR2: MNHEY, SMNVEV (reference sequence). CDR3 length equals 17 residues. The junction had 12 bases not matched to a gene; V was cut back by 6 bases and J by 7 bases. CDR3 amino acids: CASSETLGLAGPNEQFF. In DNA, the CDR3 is TGTGCCAGCAGCGAAACGTTGGGACTAGCGGGACCTAATGAGCAGTTCTTC.